This TCR beta chain was identified in a study of CD4+ T cells in melanoma. Study results and limitations: A reported correlation linked neoantigen-specific CD4+ T cells to CD8+, macrophage and B cell function. In melanoma, neoantigen-specific CD4+ T cells reportedly differed in differentiation state.

Sequencing used immunoSEQ multiplex PCR; TCRdb keeps in-frame clones, though not all of them. This table holds roughly 9,800 clones, around 64% found once. Regarding this clone: Its antigen is as yet unknown.

The CDR3 has 12 residues. Germline assignment: CDR1 SEHNR and CDR2 FQNEAQ (reference sequence). The V and J ends lost 5 bases and 2 bases respectively, with 7 bases between them. The gene calls are TRBV7-9 and TRBJ2-7, with a weak D call TRBD2 (5 bases). Sequencing was done on a sample of cells from a culture (not recorded whether cultured in vitro). The clonotype originates from a human donor with melanoma. Here the CDR3 DNA reads TGTGCCAGCAGCAGCGGTGCCTACGAGCAGTACTTC. Protein product: CASSSGAYEQYF.